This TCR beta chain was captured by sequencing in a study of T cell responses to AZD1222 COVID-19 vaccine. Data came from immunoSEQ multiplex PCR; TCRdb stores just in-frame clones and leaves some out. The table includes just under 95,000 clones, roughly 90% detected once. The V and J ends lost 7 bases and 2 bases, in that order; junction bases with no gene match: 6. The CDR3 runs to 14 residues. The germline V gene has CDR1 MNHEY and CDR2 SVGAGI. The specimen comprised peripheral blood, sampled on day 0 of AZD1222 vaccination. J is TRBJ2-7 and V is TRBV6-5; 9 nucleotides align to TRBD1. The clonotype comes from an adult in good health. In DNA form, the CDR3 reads TGTGCCAGCAAACCGGGACAGGGTACCTACGAGCAGTACTTC. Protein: CASKPGQGTYEQYF.